This T cell receptor beta chain was retrieved from a study of PD-L1 blockade in urothelial cancer. The protocol was immunoSEQ multiplex PCR, while the TCRdb copy is restricted to in-frame clones and leaves out a portion. The data contain 38,000 or so clones, around four fifths of them singletons. This CDR3 spans 16 amino acids. Germline V gives CDR1 SGHNT, CDR2 YYREEE (reference sequence). J lost 4 bases, V lost 4 bases, and 13 bases had no gene match. The time point denotes: pretreatment peripheral blood. Patients had urothelial carcinoma that was locally advanced or metastatic. Sequencing was performed on PBMCs, taken around atezolizumab (anti-PD-L1) treatment. The sequence came from a man older than 75 with urothelial cancer. The chain carries TRBV5-4 and TRBJ2-5; 7 bases agree with TRBD2. The DNA for the CDR3 is TGTGCCAGCAGCGCTGGGGCGCGGGAGTTTTTAGAGACCCAGTACTTC. Its protein product is CASSAGAREFLETQYF.